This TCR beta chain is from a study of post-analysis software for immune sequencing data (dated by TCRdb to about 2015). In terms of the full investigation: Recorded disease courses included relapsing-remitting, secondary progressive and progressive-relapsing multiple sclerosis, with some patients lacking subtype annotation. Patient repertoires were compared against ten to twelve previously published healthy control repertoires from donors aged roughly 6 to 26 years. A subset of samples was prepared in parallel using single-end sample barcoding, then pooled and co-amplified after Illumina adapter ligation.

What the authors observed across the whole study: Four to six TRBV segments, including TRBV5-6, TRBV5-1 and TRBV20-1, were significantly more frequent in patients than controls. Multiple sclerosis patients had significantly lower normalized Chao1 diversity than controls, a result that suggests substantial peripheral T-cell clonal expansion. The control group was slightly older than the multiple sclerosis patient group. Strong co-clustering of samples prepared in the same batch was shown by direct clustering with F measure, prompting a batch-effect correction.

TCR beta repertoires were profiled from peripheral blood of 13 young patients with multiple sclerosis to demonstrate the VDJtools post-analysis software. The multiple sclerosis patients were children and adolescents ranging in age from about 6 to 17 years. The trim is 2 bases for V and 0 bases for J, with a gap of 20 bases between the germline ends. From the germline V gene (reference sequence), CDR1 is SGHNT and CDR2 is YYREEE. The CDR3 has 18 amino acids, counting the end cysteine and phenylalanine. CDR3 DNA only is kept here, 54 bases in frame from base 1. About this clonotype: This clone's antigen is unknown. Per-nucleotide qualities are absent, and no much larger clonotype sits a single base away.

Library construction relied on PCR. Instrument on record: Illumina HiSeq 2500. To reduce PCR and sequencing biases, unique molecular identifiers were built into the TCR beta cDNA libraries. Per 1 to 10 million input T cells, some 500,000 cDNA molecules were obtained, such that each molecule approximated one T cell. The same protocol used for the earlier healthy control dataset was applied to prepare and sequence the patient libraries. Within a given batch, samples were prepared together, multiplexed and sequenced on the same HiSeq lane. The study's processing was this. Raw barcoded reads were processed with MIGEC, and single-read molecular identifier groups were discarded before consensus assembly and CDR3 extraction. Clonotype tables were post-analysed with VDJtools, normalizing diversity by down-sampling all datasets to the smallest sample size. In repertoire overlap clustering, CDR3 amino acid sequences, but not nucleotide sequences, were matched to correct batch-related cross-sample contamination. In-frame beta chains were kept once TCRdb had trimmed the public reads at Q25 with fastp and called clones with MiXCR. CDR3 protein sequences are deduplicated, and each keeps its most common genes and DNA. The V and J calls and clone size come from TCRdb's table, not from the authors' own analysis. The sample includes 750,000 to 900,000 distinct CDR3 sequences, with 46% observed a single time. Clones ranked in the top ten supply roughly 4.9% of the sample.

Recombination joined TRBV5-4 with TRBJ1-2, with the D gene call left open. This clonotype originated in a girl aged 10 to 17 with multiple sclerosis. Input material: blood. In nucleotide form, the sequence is TGTGCCAGCAGCTTAGAACCCGGACGGGCCGAAGCTAACTATGGCTACACCTTC. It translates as CASSLEPGRAEANYGYTF.